One sample yielded the 32 T cell receptor beta chains listed below, sequenced in a study of CD8 T cells in ankylosing spondylitis. Whole-study findings and limits: Apparently characteristic of ankylosing spondylitis blood was a TCR beta motif (about eight highly homologous variants).

No antigens are known for them. TCRdb re-derived calls from the 5' RACE reads in MiXCR, one entry per CDR3 protein. This repertoire shows around 770,000 distinct CDR3 sequences, under 20% found once; its top ten account for about 20%. Sequencing was done on a sample of blood, either unsorted or a sorted T cell fraction (not recorded which). The receptors derive from a male donor with ankylosing spondylitis.

At least ten counts were recorded for this clonotype. The chain uses TRBV20-1 and TRBJ1-4; D might be TRBD1 (6 bases). CDR3 size: 13 residues. Germline CDR1 is DFQATT and CDR2 is SNEGSKA (reference sequence). The ends were cut back, 2 bases at V and 8 bases at J, with 12 bases in the middle. The CDR3 loop reads CSARTGGREKLFF. Here the CDR3 DNA reads TGCAGTGCTAGAACCGGGGGCAGGGAAAAACTGTTTTTT.

As concerns this clonotype: One end of the junction is discordant with germline, which a read error may explain. V gene TRBV7-2 combines with J gene TRBJ1-2, with D hard to call. There are 9 residues in the CDR3. CDR1 SGHTA and CDR2 FQGNSA come from the germline V gene. CDR3 region: CASSMDVVF. CDR3 sequence (DNA): TGTGCCAGCAGCATGGACGTAGTATTC.

For the CDR3, the DNA is TGTGCCAGCAGTTTAGATTGGGGTTCTGAAGCTTTCTTT. It is translated as CASSLDWGSEAFF. V and J are TRBV12-3 or TRBV12-4 and TRBJ1-1; no clear D. V shed 1 base and J shed 6 bases, with 9 bases lying between them. The CDR3 is made up of 13 amino acids.

This clonotype was detected a few times. This chain joins TRBV11-2 and TRBJ2-3; D gene unclear. The germline V gene encodes CDR1 SGHAT and CDR2 FQNNGV. This CDR3 region has 13 residues. V lost 7 bases, J lost 0 bases, and 8 bases lay in between. The CDR3 nucleotides read TGTGCCAGCACCTACGGGAGCACAGATACGCAGTATTTT. It encodes CASTYGSTDTQYF. The full variable domain, in which reference TRBV11-2 and TRBJ2-3 provide the parts outside the CDR3, is EAGVAQSPRYKIIEKRQSVAFWCNPISGHATLYWYQQILGQGPKLLIQFQNNGVVDDSQLPKDRFSAERLKGVDSTLKIQPAKLEDSAVYLCASTYGSTDTQYFGPGTRLTVL.

This clonotype was recorded a few times. J is TRBJ1-4 and V is TRBV7-6; 9 bases fit TRBD1. The CDR3 covers 15 residues. The germline gives CDR1 SGHVS, CDR2 FNYEAQ. V lost 2 bases and J lost 8; bases outside the gene matches: 6. In nucleotides, the CDR3 is TGTGCCAGCAGCTTAACCGGGACAGGGCGAGAAAAACTGTTTTTT. Protein sequence: CASSLTGTGREKLFF. Complete variable domain (other parts from reference TRBV7-6 and TRBJ1-4): GAGVSQSPRYKVTKRGQDVALRCDPISGHVSLYWYRQALGQGPEFLTYFNYEAQQDKSGLPNDRFSAERPEGSISTLTIQRTEQRDSAMYRCASSLTGTGREKLFFGSGTQLSVL.

In this sample, this clonotype turned up many times. The genes are TRBV6-1 and TRBJ2-3; D is unresolved. The CDR3 length is 13 residues. Trimming removed 6 bases from V and 4 bases from J, with 11 bases in between. Germline V gene data show CDR1 as MNHNS and CDR2 as SASEGT. CDR3 in DNA: TGTGCCAGCAGCCCCCAGAACTCAGATACGCAGTATTTT. Residues: CASSPQNSDTQYF.

This clonotype was recorded at least ten times. V gene TRBV5-1 combines with J gene TRBJ2-2; TRBD2 matches at 8 bases. The CDR3 runs to 15 residues. Germline lookup yields CDR1 SGHRS and CDR2 YFSETQ. The V and J ends lost 7 bases and 6 bases, in that order; junction bases with no gene match: 11. The DNA of the CDR3 is TGCGCCAGCCGGCCCAGCGGGAGTGTATCCGGGGAGCTGTTTTTT. This sequence encodes CASRPSGSVSGELFF.

This clonotype was picked up a small number of times. This chain connects TRBV9 to TRBJ2-3; D possibly corresponds to TRBD2 (5 bases). This CDR3 contains 13 residues. CDR1 is SGDLS, CDR2 YYNGEE, per germline. Trimming left V 0 bases short and J 5 bases short, with 7 bases between. This CDR3 is CASSVDEGDTQYF. CDR3 DNA: TGTGCCAGCAGCGTAGATGAGGGAGATACGCAGTATTTT.

In its sample, this clonotype was seen a few times. V is TRBV12-3 or TRBV12-4 and J is TRBJ2-4; possibly TRBD1 for D (6 bases). V was shortened by 5 bases and J by 3 bases, with 20 bases between the two germline ends. The CDR3 covers 17 residues. CDR3 protein: CASSTGEGVQGKNIQYF. DNA for the CDR3: TGTGCCAGCAGTACTGGTGAGGGGGTCCAAGGCAAAAACATTCAGTACTTC.

This clonotype has only a few counts. This chain uses TRBV5-1 with TRBJ2-7, with 12 bases that match TRBD1. Germline-derived CDR1 and CDR2 are SGHRS and YFSETQ. The J segment lost 3 bases and the V segment lost 4 bases, leaving 5 bases of the junction unmatched. The CDR3 has 15 residues. This CDR3 is CASSRGTGGFYEQYF. The CDR3, as DNA: TGCGCCAGCAGCCGCGGGACAGGGGGCTTCTACGAGCAGTACTTC.

The table lists this clonotype with a few counts. The rearrangement joins TRBV12-3 or TRBV12-4 to TRBJ1-2, with D maybe TRBD1 (5 bases). There are 14 residues in the CDR3. V was cut by 7 bases and J by 0 bases, with 12 bases left in between. CDR3 nucleotides: TGTGCCAGCAACCTTCAGGGAACTAACTATGGCTACACCTTC. As protein: CASNLQGTNYGYTF.

The chain couples TRBV6-1 to TRBJ2-2; 12 positions match TRBD2. CDR1 and CDR2 (germline): MNHNS, SASEGT. With V trimmed by 8 bases and J by 5 bases, 9 bases remained unmatched. This CDR3 is built from 16 residues. The chain's CDR3 is CASRASGREGTGELFF. For the CDR3, the DNA is TGTGCCAGCCGGGCTAGCGGGAGGGAGGGAACCGGGGAGCTGTTTTTT.

The chain joins TRBV5-1 to TRBJ1-2; TRBD1 is a possible D gene (5 bases). The CDR3 has 13 residues. The V and J ends lost 6 bases and 4 bases respectively, with 13 bases between them. CDR1 and CDR2 from the germline V gene are SGHRS and YFSETQ. CDR3 nucleotides: TGCGCCAGCACAGGGCAGGGCCCCTATGGCTACACCTTC. Amino acid sequence: CASTGQGPYGYTF.

Comments on this clonotype: Relative to the germline gene, one junction end is altered; a read error may explain this. The rearrangement links TRBV5-1 to TRBJ1-1, with D possibly matching TRBD1 (5 bases). From germline, CDR1 is SGHRS and CDR2 YFSETQ. CDR3 length equals 13 residues. The CDR3 DNA is TGCGCCAGCGGCTTGTGGGGCCCCACTGAAGCTTTCTTT. It specifies CASGLWGPTEAFF.

This clonotype was detected many times. This chain uses TRBV10-3 with TRBJ2-1; 8 bases are a match to TRBD2. This CDR3 is 14 amino acids long. V dropped 7 bases and J dropped 4; count of bases not matched to a gene: 6. Germline-derived CDR1 and CDR2 are ENHRY and SYGVKD. The DNA of the CDR3 is TGTGCCATCAAGAACGGGGGGGTATACAATGAGCAGTTCTTC. Translated: CAIKNGGVYNEQFF.

In its sample, this clonotype was seen many times. The chain is built from TRBV12-3 or TRBV12-4 and TRBJ2-6, with 7 positions matching TRBD1. The CDR3 is 15 amino acids. The junction had 3 bases not matched to a gene; V was cut back by 7 bases and J by 0 bases. The DNA for the CDR3 is TGTGCCAGCACTAGGGGGCACTCTGGGGCCAACGTCCTGACTTTC. Protein: CASTRGHSGANVLTF.

In its sample, this clonotype was seen many times. V and J are TRBV5-1 and TRBJ2-7; D uncertain. Per the germline V gene, CDR1 is SGHRS and CDR2 is YFSETQ. This CDR3 has 14 residues. The V and J ends lost 6 bases and 2 bases respectively, with 15 bases between them. The CDR3 loop reads CASKGLIGTYEQYF. CDR3 DNA sequence: TGCGCCAGCAAGGGCCTCATAGGAACCTACGAGCAGTACTTC. Complete variable domain (other parts from reference TRBV5-1 and TRBJ2-7): KAGVTQTPRYLIKTRGQQVTLSCSPISGHRSVSWYQQTPGQGLQFLFEYFSETQRNKGNFPGRFSGRQFSNSRSEMNVSTLELGDSALYLCASKGLIGTYEQYFGPGTRLTVT.

This sequence joins TRBV4-1 and TRBJ2-7, with 7 nucleotides matching TRBD1. Trimming at V came to 5 bases and at J to 2 bases, leaving 12 bases not matched to a gene. The CDR3 covers 16 residues. Germline lookup yields CDR1 MGHRA and CDR2 YSYEKL. CDR3 residues: CASSTNPGQRTYEQYF. CDR3 nucleotides: TGCGCCAGCAGCACCAACCCGGGACAGAGAACCTACGAGCAGTACTTC.

This clonotype was seen more than once but under ten times. The V call is TRBV12-3 or TRBV12-4, the J call TRBJ2-1; the D is unclear. The CDR3 totals 13 residues. Trimming removed 3 bases from V and 4 bases from J, with 7 bases in between. DNA for the CDR3: TGTGCCAGCAGTTTGACGAAATACAATGAGCAGTTCTTC. This codes for CASSLTKYNEQFF.

This clonotype was seen many times. This chain joins TRBV10-2 and TRBJ2-3; weak D call: TRBD1 (5 bases). V was pared by 3 bases and J by 2 bases, with 9 bases between. Germline lookup yields CDR1 WSHSY and CDR2 SAAADI. This CDR3 has 14 residues. CDR3 bases: TGCGCCAGCAGTGACCCAGGGTTCACAGATACGCAGTATTTT. Protein product: CASSDPGFTDTQYF.

The chain couples TRBV20-1 to TRBJ2-5; TRBD2 matches at 7 bases. The V segment lost 0 bases and the J segment 5 bases; nucleotides outside the gene matches: 12. Germline assignment: CDR1 DFQATT and CDR2 SNEGSKA (reference sequence). The CDR3 spans 16 residues. The CDR3 reads CSARDATSWDAETQYF. CDR3 nucleotide sequence: TGCAGTGCTAGAGATGCGACTAGCTGGGATGCGGAGACCCAGTACTTC.

The chain combines TRBV28 with TRBJ2-1; D not resolved. Trimming stripped 6 bases from V and 0 bases from J, with 9 bases between. The CDR3 extends over 14 amino acids. CDR1 and CDR2 from the germline V gene are MDHEN and SYDVKM. In DNA, the CDR3 is TGTGCCAGCAGGCCCGATTACTCCTACAATGAGCAGTTCTTC. It specifies CASRPDYSYNEQFF.

This chain uses TRBV5-6 with TRBJ2-6, with D tentatively TRBD1 (6 bases). In germline, CDR1 is SGHDT, CDR2 YYEEEE. V lost 0 bases and J lost 0, with 19 bases in between. The CDR3 consists of 20 residues. The CDR3 here is CASSLAQDSILISGANVLTF. In DNA form, the CDR3 reads TGTGCCAGCAGCTTGGCCCAGGACAGCATTCTTATCTCTGGGGCCAACGTCCTGACTTTC.

The chain couples TRBV2 to TRBJ2-6, with TRBD2 matching over 7 bases. Germline CDR1 is SNHLY and CDR2 is FYNNEI. The CDR3 has 15 residues. The junction had 5 bases not matched to a gene; V was cut back by 1 base and J by 8 bases. CDR3 bases: TGTGCCAGCAGTGAAGAGGGAGGGAAGTCCAACGTCCTGACTTTC. Translation gives CASSEEGGKSNVLTF.

This clonotype was observed a handful of times. The V and J genes are TRBV11-2 and TRBJ1-1, with D unclear. This CDR3 contains 12 residues. Per germline, CDR1 SGHAT and CDR2 FQNNGV. Deletions cut 5 bases from V and 11 bases from J, with 15 bases between. The CDR3 DNA reads TGTGCCAGCAGCCCCCAGTTCCCGGGGGCTTTCTTT. The encoded protein is CASSPQFPGAFF.

The genes are TRBV18 and TRBJ2-7; the match to TRBD1 covers 11 bases. From germline, CDR1 is KGHSH and CDR2 LQKENI. The CDR3 is 13 residues long. The ends lost 2 bases at V and 7 bases at J; junction bases unmatched: 1. Here the CDR3 DNA reads TGTGCCAGCTCACCAGGGACAGGGGGAGAGCAGTACTTC. Its protein is CASSPGTGGEQYF.

The sample holds a few counts of this clonotype. This sequence joins TRBV7-9 and TRBJ2-7; D not certain. CDR1 SEHNR and CDR2 FQNEAQ come from the germline V gene (reference sequence). The V end lost 3 bases, the J end lost 1 base, and 13 bases lay between the germline ends. This CDR3 has 15 amino acids. Here the CDR3 DNA reads TGTGCCAGCAGCTTCGGCCCTTCCTCGTCCTACGAGCAGTACTTC. Translating gives CASSFGPSSSYEQYF. The variable domain in full, completed from reference TRBV7-9 and TRBJ2-7, reads DTGVSQNPRHKITKRGQNVTFRCDPISEHNRLYWYRQTLGQGPEFLTYFQNEAQLEKSRLLSDRFSAERPKGSFSTLEIQRTEQGDSAMYLCASSFGPSSSYEQYFGPGTRLTVT.

This chain links TRBV7-9 with TRBJ1-4, with D tentatively TRBD1 (6 bases). V was pared by 5 bases and J by 5 bases, with 15 bases between. CDR1 SEHNR and CDR2 FQNEAQ come from the germline V gene (reference sequence). This CDR3 has 15 residues. The CDR3 region is CASSPLDSPNEKLFF. The CDR3 bases are TGTGCCAGCAGCCCCCTGGACAGCCCGAATGAAAAACTGTTTTTT.

The CDR3 DNA follows: TGCAGCGTTGACACCCTGGTGGGGTTCGCCTACAATGAGCAGTTCTTC. This gives the protein CSVDTLVGFAYNEQFF. The chain is built from TRBV29-1 and TRBJ2-1, with unresolved D. The CDR3 is 16 amino acids. V lost 3 bases and J 2 bases, leaving 17 bases between the germline ends. From germline, CDR1 is SQVTM and CDR2 ANQGSEA.

This clonotype was counted between two and nine times. This rearrangement joins TRBV5-1 to TRBJ1-1; no firm D call. Trimming pared 0 bases from V and 3 bases from J, leaving 9 bases between. This CDR3 is 14 amino acids long. CDR1 and CDR2 (germline): SGHRS, YFSETQ. The CDR3 coding sequence is TGCGCCAGCAGCTTGGCCCCGGAGTACACTGAAGCTTTCTTT. Protein sequence: CASSLAPEYTEAFF.

This clonotype was detected a few times. This chain uses TRBV6-5 with TRBJ1-1; perhaps TRBD1 as D (5 bases). V was trimmed by 0 bases and J by 1 base, leaving 9 bases between them. Looked up from germline, CDR1 is MNHEY and CDR2 is SVGAGI. This CDR3 comprises 15 residues. CDR3: CASSYSGARNTEAFF. DNA for the CDR3: TGTGCCAGCAGTTACTCAGGGGCAAGGAACACTGAAGCTTTCTTT.

The chain combines TRBV5-5 with TRBJ1-2, with 7 bases that match TRBD1. Germline CDR1 and CDR2: SGHKS and YYEKEE (reference sequence). The CDR3 runs to 15 residues. J gave up 0 bases and V 0 bases, and 2 bases lay outside the gene matches. For the CDR3, the DNA is TGTGCCAGCAGCTTGGGGGACAGCACTAACTATGGCTACACCTTC. This encodes CASSLGDSTNYGYTF. The full variable domain, its missing parts supplied by reference TRBV5-5 and TRBJ1-2, is DAGVTQSPTHLIKTRGQQVTLRCSPISGHKSVSWYQQVLGQGPQFIFQYYEKEERGRGNFPDRFSARQFPNYSSELNVNALLLGDSALYLCASSLGDSTNYGYTFGSGTRLTVV.